The TCR beta chain described here comes from a study of blood T cells in healthy people across ages. Healthy Caucasian individuals from Russia aged roughly 6 to 90 served as donors. Primed by a sample-barcoded 5' primer and a J-beta primer mix, a second PCR proceeded for roughly 7 to 11 cycles. Via MiXCR, TCRdb re-called the 5' RACE reads, giving one row per CDR3 protein. This table holds about 1,600,000 distinct CDR3 sequences, roughly 40% found once. Study-wide results and limits: Diversity estimates from one million T cells were considered underestimates. A greater number of naive CD4+ cells and higher diversity distinguished long-lived donors from aged donors.

V lost 6 bases and J lost 3; bases outside the gene matches: 3. The CDR3 runs 14 residues. Germline V gives CDR1 SNHLY, CDR2 FYNNEI. Regarding this clonotype: Antigen unknown.

This chain uses TRBV2 with TRBJ2-7; 12 nucleotides align to TRBD1. The sequenced material came from blood. The sequence was obtained from a woman aged 18-30 years in good health. CDR3: CASSRDRGRYEQYF. The CDR3 region has the DNA TGTGCCAGCAGCCGGGACAGGGGGCGCTACGAGCAGTACTTC.